The entry below describes one TCR beta chain. The data derive from a study of lymphopenia after photon versus proton radiotherapy. Profiling relied on immunoSEQ multiplex PCR, and the TCRdb table lists in-frame clones only, not all of them. The sample records approximately 65,000 clones, roughly 90% being singletons. This specimen was peripheral blood, taken from a patient treated with photon-based radiotherapy. This clonotype was obtained from a woman aged 70-85 years with pancreatic cancer.

In DNA, the CDR3 is TGTGCCAGCAGCTTGGATACGAGGGCGGGATTCTATGGCTACACCTTC. Translated: CASSLDTRAGFYGYTF. The chain links TRBV5-6 to TRBJ1-2; D remains ambiguous. Germline V lookup: CDR1 SGHDT, CDR2 YYEEEE. With 0 bases removed from V and 4 bases from J, the gap between germline ends came to 16 bases. The CDR3 consists of 16 residues.